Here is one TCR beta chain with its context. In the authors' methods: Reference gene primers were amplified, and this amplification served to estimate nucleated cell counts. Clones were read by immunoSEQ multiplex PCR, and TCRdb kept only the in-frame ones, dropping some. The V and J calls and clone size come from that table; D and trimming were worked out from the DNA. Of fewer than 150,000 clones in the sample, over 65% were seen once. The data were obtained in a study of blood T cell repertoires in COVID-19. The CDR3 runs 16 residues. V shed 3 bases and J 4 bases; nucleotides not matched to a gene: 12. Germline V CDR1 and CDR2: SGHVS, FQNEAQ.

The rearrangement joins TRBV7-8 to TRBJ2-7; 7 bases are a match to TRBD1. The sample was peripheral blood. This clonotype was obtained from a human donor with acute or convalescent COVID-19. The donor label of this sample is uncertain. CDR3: CASSFLKKTGLYEQYF. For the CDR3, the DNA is TGTGCCAGCAGCTTCTTGAAAAAGACAGGGTTATACGAGCAGTACTTC.